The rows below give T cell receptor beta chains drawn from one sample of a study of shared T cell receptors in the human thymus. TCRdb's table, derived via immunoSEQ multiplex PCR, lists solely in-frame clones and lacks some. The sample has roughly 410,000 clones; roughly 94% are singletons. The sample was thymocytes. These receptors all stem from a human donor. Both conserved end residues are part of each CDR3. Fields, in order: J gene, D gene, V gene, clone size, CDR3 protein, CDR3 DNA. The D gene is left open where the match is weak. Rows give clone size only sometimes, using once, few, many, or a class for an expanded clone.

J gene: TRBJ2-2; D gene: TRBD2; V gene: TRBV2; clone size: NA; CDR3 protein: CASSLPAGLAENTGELFF; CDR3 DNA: TGTGCCAGCAGCCTACCCGCGGGACTAGCGGAAAACACCGGGGAGCTGTTTTTT
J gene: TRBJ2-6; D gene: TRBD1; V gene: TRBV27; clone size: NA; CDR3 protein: CASSNRLGTGGYGANVLTF; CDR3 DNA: TGTGCCAGCAGTAACCGTTTAGGGACAGGGGGCTATGGGGCCAACGTCCTGACTTTC
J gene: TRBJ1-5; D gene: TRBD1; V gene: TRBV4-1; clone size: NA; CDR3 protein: CASSHTIGQGWDGNNQPQHF; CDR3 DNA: TGCGCCAGCAGCCACACGATCGGACAGGGATGGGATGGAAACAATCAGCCCCAGCATTTT
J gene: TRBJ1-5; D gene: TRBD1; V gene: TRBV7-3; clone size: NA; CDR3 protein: CASSLTHRGQGSPSIRLNQPQHF; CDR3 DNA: TGTGCCAGCAGCTTAACCCACAGGGGGCAGGGTTCCCCTTCGATTAGGCTAAATCAGCCCCAGCATTTT
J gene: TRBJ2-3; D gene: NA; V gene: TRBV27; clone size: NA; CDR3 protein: CASSLVRSSTDTQYF; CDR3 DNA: TGTGCCAGCAGTTTAGTCAGGTCTAGCACAGATACGCAGTATTTT
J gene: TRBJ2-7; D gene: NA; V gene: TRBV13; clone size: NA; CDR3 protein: CASSFTGEEYEQYF; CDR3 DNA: TGTGCCAGCAGCTTCACAGGGGAGGAGTACGAGCAGTACTTC
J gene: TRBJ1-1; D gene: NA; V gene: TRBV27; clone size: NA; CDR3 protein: CASRHCVGQGCTEAFF; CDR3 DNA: TGTGCCAGCAGACATTGCGTGGGGCAGGGTTGCACTGAAGCTTTCTTT
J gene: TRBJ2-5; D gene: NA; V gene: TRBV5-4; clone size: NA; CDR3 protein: CASSLGDMDLKETQYF; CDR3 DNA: TGTGCCAGCAGCTTGGGCGATATGGACTTAAAAGAGACCCAGTACTTC
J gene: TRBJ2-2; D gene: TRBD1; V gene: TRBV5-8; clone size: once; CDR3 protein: CASSFHRGVTGELFF; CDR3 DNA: TGTGCCAGCAGCTTCCACAGGGGAGTGACCGGGGAGCTGTTTTTT
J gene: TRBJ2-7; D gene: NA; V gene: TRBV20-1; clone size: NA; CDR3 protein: CSGSRDEQYF; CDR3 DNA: TGCAGTGGCTCAAGGGACGAGCAGTACTTC
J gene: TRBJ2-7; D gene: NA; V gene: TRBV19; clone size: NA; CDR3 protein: CASSIWVLAENEQYF; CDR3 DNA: TGTGCCAGTAGTATATGGGTACTAGCCGAGAACGAGCAGTACTTC
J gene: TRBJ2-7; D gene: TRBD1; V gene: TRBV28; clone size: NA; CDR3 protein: CASSLSGQGSYEQYF; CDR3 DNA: TGTGCCAGCAGTTTATCGGGACAGGGGTCCTACGAGCAGTACTTC
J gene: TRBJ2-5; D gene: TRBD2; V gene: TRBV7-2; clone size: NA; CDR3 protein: CASSLDPVASGEQETQYF; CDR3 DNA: TGTGCCAGCAGCTTAGACCCAGTGGCTAGCGGGGAGCAAGAGACCCAGTACTTC
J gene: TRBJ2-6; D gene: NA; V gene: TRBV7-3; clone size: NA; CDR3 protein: CASSLDNSGANVLTF; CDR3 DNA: TGTGCCAGCAGCTTGGACAACTCTGGGGCCAACGTCCTGACTTTC
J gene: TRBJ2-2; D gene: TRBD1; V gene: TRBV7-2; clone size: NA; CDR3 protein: CASSLIFGTGGTGELFF; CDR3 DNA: TGTGCCAGCAGCTTGATATTCGGGACAGGGGGTACCGGGGAGCTGTTTTTT
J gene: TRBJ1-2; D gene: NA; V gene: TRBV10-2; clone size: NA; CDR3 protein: CASRAMFQVAGTFYGYTF; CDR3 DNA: TGCGCCAGCAGAGCCATGTTCCAGGTGGCGGGGACCTTCTATGGCTACACCTTC
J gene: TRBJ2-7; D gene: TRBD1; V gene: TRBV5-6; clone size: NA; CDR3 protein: CASSPWTGGVDYEQYF; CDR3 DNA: TGTGCCAGCAGCCCCTGGACAGGGGGCGTGGACTACGAGCAGTACTTC
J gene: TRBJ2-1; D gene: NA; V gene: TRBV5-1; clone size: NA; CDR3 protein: CASTPSYGDEQFF; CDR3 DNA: TGCGCCAGCACCCCCTCTTATGGCGATGAGCAGTTCTTC
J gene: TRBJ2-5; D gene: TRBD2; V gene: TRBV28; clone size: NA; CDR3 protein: CASSLAGTSVETQYF; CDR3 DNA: TGTGCCAGCAGTTTAGCCGGGACTAGCGTAGAGACCCAGTACTTC
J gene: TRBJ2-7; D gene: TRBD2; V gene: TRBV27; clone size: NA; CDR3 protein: CASSSLAGSPEEQYF; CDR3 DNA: TGTGCCAGCAGTTCACTAGCGGGATCTCCGGAAGAGCAGTACTTC
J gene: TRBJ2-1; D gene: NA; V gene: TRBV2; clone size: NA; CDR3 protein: CASDKGGSSYNEQFF; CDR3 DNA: TGTGCCAGCGACAAGGGGGGAAGCTCCTACAATGAGCAGTTCTTC
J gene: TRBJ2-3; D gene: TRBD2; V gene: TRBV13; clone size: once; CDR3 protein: CASSHPPLAGGPRDTQYF; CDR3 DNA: TGTGCCAGCAGCCACCCCCCACTAGCGGGAGGGCCTAGGGATACGCAGTATTTT
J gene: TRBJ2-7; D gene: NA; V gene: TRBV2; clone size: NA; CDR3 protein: CASSPPPSSYEQYF; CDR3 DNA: TGTGCCAGCAGCCCCCCACCATCGTCCTACGAGCAGTACTTC
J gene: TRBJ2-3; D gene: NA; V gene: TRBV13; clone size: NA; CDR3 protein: CASSLHPKWGRDTDTQYF; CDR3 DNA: TGTGCCAGCAGCCTCCACCCCAAGTGGGGACGCGACACAGATACGCAGTATTTT
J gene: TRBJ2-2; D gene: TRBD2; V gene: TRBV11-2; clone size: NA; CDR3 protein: CASSPGGVHTGELFF; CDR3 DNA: TGTGCCAGCAGTCCCGGGGGGGTCCACACCGGGGAGCTGTTTTTT
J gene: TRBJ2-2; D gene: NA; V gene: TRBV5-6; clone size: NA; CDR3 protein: CASRTGTPFTGELFF; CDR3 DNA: TGTGCCAGCAGAACCGGGACACCTTTTACCGGGGAGCTGTTTTTT
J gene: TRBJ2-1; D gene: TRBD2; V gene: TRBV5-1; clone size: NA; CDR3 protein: CASSAGTTKSSYNEQFF; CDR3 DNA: TGCGCCAGCAGCGCAGGGACTACCAAAAGCTCCTACAATGAGCAGTTCTTC
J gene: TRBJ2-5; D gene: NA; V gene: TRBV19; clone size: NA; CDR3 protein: CASSKSRGVRSETQYF; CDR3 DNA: TGTGCCAGTAGTAAGTCCAGGGGAGTCCGGTCAGAGACCCAGTACTTC
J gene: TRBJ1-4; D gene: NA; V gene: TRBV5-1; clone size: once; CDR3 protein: CASSLGRITTNEKLFF; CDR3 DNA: TGCGCCAGCAGCTTGGGAAGGATTACAACTAATGAAAAACTGTTTTTT
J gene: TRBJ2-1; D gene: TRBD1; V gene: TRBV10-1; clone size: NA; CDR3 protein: CASSFGTGDNEQFF; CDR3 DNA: TGCGCCAGCAGTTTCGGGACAGGAGACAATGAGCAGTTCTTC
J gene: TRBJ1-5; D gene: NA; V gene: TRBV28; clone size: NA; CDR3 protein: CASSFGGNQPQHF; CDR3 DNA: TGTGCCAGCAGTTTCGGGGGCAATCAGCCCCAGCATTTT
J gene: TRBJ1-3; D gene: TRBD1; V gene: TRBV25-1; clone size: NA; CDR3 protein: CASSSGQRSSGNTIYF; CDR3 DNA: TGTGCCAGCAGTTCGGGACAGAGGAGCTCTGGAAACACCATATATTTT
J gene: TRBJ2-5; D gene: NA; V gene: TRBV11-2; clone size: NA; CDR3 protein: CASLGRLQETQYF; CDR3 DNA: TGTGCCAGCCTGGGGCGTTTACAAGAGACCCAGTACTTC
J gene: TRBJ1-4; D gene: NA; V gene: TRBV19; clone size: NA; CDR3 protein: CASSISTPNTEKLFF; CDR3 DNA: TGTGCCAGTAGTATCTCGACACCTAACACCGAAAAACTGTTTTTT
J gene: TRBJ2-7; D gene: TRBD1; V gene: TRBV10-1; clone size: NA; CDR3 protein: CASSPSEQGAEEQYF; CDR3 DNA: TGCGCCAGCAGCCCTTCGGAACAGGGGGCTGAAGAGCAGTACTTC
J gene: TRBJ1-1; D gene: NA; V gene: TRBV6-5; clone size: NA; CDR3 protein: CASSYSGGWRNTEAFF; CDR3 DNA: TGTGCCAGCAGTTACTCCGGGGGTTGGAGGAACACTGAAGCTTTCTTT